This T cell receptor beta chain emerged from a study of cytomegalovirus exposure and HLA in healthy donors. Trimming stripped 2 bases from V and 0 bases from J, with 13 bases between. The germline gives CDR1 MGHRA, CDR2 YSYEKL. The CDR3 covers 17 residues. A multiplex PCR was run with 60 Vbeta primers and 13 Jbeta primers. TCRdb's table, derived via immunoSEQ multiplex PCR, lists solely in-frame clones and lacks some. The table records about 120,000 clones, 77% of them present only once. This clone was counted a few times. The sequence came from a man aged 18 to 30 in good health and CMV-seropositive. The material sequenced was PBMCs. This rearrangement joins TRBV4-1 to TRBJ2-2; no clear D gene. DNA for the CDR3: TGCGCCAGCAGCCAAATACACGTTATCTCGAACACCGGGGAGCTGTTTTTT. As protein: CASSQIHVISNTGELFF.